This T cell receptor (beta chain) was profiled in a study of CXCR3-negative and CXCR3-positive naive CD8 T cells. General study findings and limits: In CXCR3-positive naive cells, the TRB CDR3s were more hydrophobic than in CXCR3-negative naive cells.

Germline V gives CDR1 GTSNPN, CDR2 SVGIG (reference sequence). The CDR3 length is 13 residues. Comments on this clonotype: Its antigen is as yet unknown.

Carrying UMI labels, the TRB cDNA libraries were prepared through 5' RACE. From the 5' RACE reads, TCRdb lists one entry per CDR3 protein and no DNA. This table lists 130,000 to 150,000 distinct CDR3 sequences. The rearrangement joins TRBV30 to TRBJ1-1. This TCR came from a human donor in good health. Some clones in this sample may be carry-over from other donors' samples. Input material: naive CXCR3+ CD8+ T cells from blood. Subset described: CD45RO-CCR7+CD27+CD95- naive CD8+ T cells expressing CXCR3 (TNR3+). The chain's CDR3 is CAWSVEANTEAFF.